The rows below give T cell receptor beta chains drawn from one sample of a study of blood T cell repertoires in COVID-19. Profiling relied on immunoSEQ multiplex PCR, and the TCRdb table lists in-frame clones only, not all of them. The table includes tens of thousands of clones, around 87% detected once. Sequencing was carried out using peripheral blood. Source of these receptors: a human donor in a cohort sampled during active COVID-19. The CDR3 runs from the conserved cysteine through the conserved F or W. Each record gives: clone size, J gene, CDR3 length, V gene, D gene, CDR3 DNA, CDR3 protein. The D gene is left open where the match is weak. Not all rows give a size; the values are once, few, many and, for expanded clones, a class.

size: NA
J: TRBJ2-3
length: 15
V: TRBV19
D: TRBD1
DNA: TGTGCCAGTAGTGACAGGACAGGGGGCGCAGATACGCAGTATTTT
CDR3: CASSDRTGGADTQYF

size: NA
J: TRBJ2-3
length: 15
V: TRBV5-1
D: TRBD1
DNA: TGCGCCAGCGCCCCGAGACAGGGGATCCCAGATACGCAGTATTTT
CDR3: CASAPRQGIPDTQYF

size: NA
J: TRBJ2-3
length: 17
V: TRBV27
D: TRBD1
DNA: TGTGCCAGCAGTTTTGGGCGGACAGGTTTCCGCACAGATACGCAGTATTTT
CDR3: CASSFGRTGFRTDTQYF

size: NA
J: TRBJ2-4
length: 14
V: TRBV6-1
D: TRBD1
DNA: TGTGCCAGCAGTGATAGGGACAGGGGGCACATTCAGTACTTC
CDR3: CASSDRDRGHIQYF

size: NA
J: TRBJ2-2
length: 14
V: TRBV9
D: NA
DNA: TGTGCCAGCAGCGTACTAGCCGAGGTCGGGGAGCTGTTTTTT
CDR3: CASSVLAEVGELFF

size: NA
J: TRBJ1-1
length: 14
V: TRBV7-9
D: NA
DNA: TGTGCCAGCAGCTTAGCACTCGAGAAAACTGAAGCTTTCTTT
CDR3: CASSLALEKTEAFF

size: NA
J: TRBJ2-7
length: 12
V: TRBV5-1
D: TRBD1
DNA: TGCGCCAGCAGCTTGGCAGGGGGCGAGCAGTACTTC
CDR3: CASSLAGGEQYF

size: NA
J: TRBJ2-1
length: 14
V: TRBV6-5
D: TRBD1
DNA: TGTGCCAGCAGACCAGGGGGCTCCTACAATGAGCAGTTCTTC
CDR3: CASRPGGSYNEQFF

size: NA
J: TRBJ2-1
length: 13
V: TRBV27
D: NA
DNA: TGTGCCAGCAGTTCTCGGGCCTACAATGAGCAGTTCTTC
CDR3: CASSSRAYNEQFF

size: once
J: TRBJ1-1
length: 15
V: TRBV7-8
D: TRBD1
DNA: TGTGCCAGCAGCCTCCCGACAGGGCTGAACACTGAAGCTTTCTTT
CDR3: CASSLPTGLNTEAFF

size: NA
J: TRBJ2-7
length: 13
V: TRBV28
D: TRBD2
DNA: TGTGCCAGCAATCTAGCGGGATCCTACGAGCAGTACTTC
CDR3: CASNLAGSYEQYF

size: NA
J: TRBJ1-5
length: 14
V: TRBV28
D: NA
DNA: TGTGCCAGCAGTTTTGGGGGCGGAGGTCAGCCCCAGCATTTT
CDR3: CASSFGGGGQPQHF

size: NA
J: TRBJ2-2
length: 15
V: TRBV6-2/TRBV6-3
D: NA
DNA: TGTGCCAGCATCCCGAACAGGGTGAACACCGGGGAGCTGTTTTTT
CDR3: CASIPNRVNTGELFF

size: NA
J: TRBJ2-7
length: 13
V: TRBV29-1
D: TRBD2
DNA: TGCAGCGTTGGGGGGGGACCGAAGTACGAGCAGTACTTC
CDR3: CSVGGGPKYEQYF

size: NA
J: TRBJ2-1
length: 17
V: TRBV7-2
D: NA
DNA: TGTGCCAGCAGCTTAGTAATCGGGGTTAGCTCCTACAATGAGCAGTTCTTC
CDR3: CASSLVIGVSSYNEQFF

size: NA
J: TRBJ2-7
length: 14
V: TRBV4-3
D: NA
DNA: TGCGCCAGCAGCCAGGCGGGAAAGCTTGGCGAGCAGTACTTC
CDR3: CASSQAGKLGEQYF

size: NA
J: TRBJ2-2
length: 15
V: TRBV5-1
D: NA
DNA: TGCGCCAGCAGCTTGGCGGGTTTGGGCACCGGGGAGCTGTTTTTT
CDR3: CASSLAGLGTGELFF

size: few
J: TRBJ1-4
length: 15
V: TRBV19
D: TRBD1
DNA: TGTGCCAGTAGTATAAGTGGGACAGGGAGTGAAAAACTGTTTTTT
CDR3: CASSISGTGSEKLFF

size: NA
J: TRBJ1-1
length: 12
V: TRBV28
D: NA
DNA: TGTGCCGGCTCAGGGTTGAGGACTGAAGCTTTCTTT
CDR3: CAGSGLRTEAFF

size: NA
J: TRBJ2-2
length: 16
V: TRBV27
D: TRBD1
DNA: TGTGCCAGCAGTATCAGGACAGGGGGCGTATCCGGGGAGCTGTTTTTT
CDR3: CASSIRTGGVSGELFF

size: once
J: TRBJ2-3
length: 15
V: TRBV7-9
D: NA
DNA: TGTGCCAGCAGCCCCCCTGGGCAGAACACAGATACGCAGTATTTT
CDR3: CASSPPGQNTDTQYF

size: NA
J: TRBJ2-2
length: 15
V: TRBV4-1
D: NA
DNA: TGCGCCAGCAGGATAGGGGATCTTGGCACCGGGGAGCTGTTTTTT
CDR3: CASRIGDLGTGELFF

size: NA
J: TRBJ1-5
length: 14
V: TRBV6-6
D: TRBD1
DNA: TGTGCCAGCAGTGGGGGACAGGGCAGGCAGCCCCAGCATTTT
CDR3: CASSGGQGRQPQHF

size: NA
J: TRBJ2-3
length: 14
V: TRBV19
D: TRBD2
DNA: TGTGCCAGTGGTCCTAGCGGATACACAGATACGCAGTATTTT
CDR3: CASGPSGYTDTQYF

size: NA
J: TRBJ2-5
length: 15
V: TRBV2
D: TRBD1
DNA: TGTGCCAGCACCCGAAACAGGGGTTACCAAGAGACCCAGTACTTC
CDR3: CASTRNRGYQETQYF

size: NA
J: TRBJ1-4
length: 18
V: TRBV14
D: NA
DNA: TGTGCCAGCAGCCAACAAACCCCAGACAGGAGGATTAATGAAAAACTGTTTTTT
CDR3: CASSQQTPDRRINEKLFF

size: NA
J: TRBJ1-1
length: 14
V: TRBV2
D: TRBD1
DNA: TGTGCCAGCAATGCTGACAGGGAGAACACTGAAGCTTTCTTT
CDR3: CASNADRENTEAFF